Listed here are 12 T cell receptor beta chains from one sample, sequenced in a study of OX40 agonist ivuxolimab in advanced cancers. The table came from immunoSEQ multiplex PCR; TCRdb's copy has only in-frame clones and leaves some out. Counted here are about 93,000 clones, around 94% occurring once; the ten biggest clones make up roughly 2.8%. Sequenced material: CD4+ or CD8+ T cells sorted from blood, taken in a trial of the OX40 agonist ivuxolimab. These receptors came from an adult with an advanced solid tumor such as melanoma, head and neck, liver or kidney cancer.

This chain uses TRBV7-7 with TRBJ2-5, with 8 positions matching TRBD1. The CDR3 has 16 residues. Germline trimming cut 4 bases from V and 3 bases from J; bases unmatched to any gene: 10. The germline V gene encodes CDR1 SSHAT and CDR2 FNYEAQ (reference sequence). The CDR3 nucleotides are TGTGCCAGCAGCTCACGACAGGGGAACTCCAAAGAGACCCAGTACTTC. This sequence encodes CASSSRQGNSKETQYF.

The chain joins TRBV9 to TRBJ2-7, with D tentatively TRBD2 (5 bases). Trimming removed 0 bases from V and 4 bases from J, with 14 bases in between. CDR3 length: 15 residues. The germline V gene encodes CDR1 SGDLS and CDR2 YYNGEE. The CDR3 DNA reads as TGTGCCAGCAGCGTAGGAAGCGGCGCAGGATACGAGCAGTACTTC. This encodes CASSVGSGAGYEQYF. Based on the CDR3 plus reference TRBV9 and TRBJ2-7, the full variable domain is DSGVTQTPKHLITATGQRVTLRCSPRSGDLSVYWYQQSLDQGLQFLIQYYNGEERAKGNILERFSAQQFPDLHSELNLSSLELGDSALYFCASSVGSGAGYEQYFGPGTRLTVT.

CDR3 sequence reads: CASSLRTGGTYEQYF. The DNA of the CDR3 is TGTGCCAGCAGTCTCCGGACAGGGGGAACCTACGAGCAGTACTTC. The J gene is TRBJ2-7, the V gene TRBV27, with 10 bases that match TRBD1. This CDR3 has 15 amino acids. Germline V gene sequence: CDR1 MNHEY, CDR2 SMNVEV (reference sequence). V dropped 5 bases and J dropped 2; count of bases not matched to a gene: 6.

This sequence joins TRBV30 and TRBJ2-1; D is tentatively TRBD1 or TRBD2 (5 bases each). Germline V gene data show CDR1 as GTSNPN and CDR2 as SVGIG (reference sequence). The CDR3 is 16 amino acids. Trimming took 3 bases from V and 1 from J, leaving 16 bases between them. The CDR3 region is CAWREERGPSYNEQFF. CDR3 nucleotide sequence: TGTGCCTGGAGGGAGGAGAGGGGTCCTTCCTACAATGAGCAGTTCTTC.

The V call is TRBV5-8, the J call TRBJ2-1; tentative D call: TRBD2 (5 bases). This CDR3 spans 14 amino acids. Trimming shortened V by 4 bases and J by 3 bases, and 11 bases separated the two germline ends. Germline V CDR1 and CDR2: SGHTS, YDEGEE. CDR3 loop: CASSMGSLYNEQFF. The CDR3 region has the DNA TGTGCCAGCAGCATGGGGAGCCTCTACAATGAGCAGTTCTTC. Complete variable domain (other parts from reference TRBV5-8 and TRBJ2-1): EAGVTQSPTHLIKTRGQQATLRCSPISGHTSVYWYQQALGLGLQFLLWYDEGEERNRGNFPPRFSGRQFPNYSSELNVNALELEDSALYLCASSMGSLYNEQFFGPGTRLTVL.

This chain links TRBV9 with TRBJ1-1, with 9 bases fitting TRBD1. The CDR3 extends over 13 amino acids. CDR1 SGDLS and CDR2 YYNGEE come from the germline V gene. Unmatched junction bases numbered 8, after V lost 3 bases and J lost 11 bases. This CDR3 is CASSATGGPDAFF. Written as DNA, the CDR3 is TGTGCCAGCAGCGCGACAGGGGGACCGGACGCTTTCTTT.

V is TRBV4-2 and J is TRBJ2-7; TRBD1 is a possible D gene (5 bases). The length of the CDR3 is 15 residues. The germline V gene has CDR1 LGHNA and CDR2 YNFKEQ. V was trimmed by 3 bases and J by 0 bases, leaving 12 bases between them. CDR3 in amino acids: CASSHQSTASYEQYF. The CDR3 bases are TGTGCCAGCAGCCACCAATCGACAGCCTCCTACGAGCAGTACTTC.

V and J are TRBV5-8 and TRBJ2-2, with 11 bases fitting TRBD1. Losses at the gene ends were 6 bases for V and 5 bases for J; bases not matched to a gene: 6. CDR3 length: 15 residues. The germline gives CDR1 SGHTS, CDR2 YDEGEE. The CDR3 loop is CASTRTGGRTGELFF. The CDR3 nucleotides are TGTGCCAGCACCAGGACAGGGGGCAGGACCGGGGAGCTGTTTTTT.

The rearrangement uses TRBV29-1 and TRBJ2-7; D unclear. This CDR3 is 10 amino acids long. V dropped 4 bases and J dropped 4 bases, with 5 bases sitting between them. Germline V lookup: CDR1 SQVTM, CDR2 ANQGSEA. The DNA of the CDR3 is TGCAGCGTTGGGGATTACGAGCAGTACTTC. Its translation is CSVGDYEQYF.

The CDR3 is CATSRDRSSGETQYF. The CDR3 bases are TGTGCCACCAGCAGAGACAGATCCTCCGGGGAGACCCAGTACTTC. J is TRBJ2-5 and V is TRBV15; D remains ambiguous. The CDR3 consists of 15 residues. CDR1 LNHNV and CDR2 YYDKDF come from the germline V gene (reference sequence). V was pared by 0 bases and J by 5 bases, with 13 bases between.

The V call is TRBV9, the J call TRBJ1-1; D unresolved. Trimming took 0 bases from V and 5 from J, leaving 5 bases between them. CDR1 and CDR2 from the germline V gene are SGDLS and YYNGEE. This CDR3 is 12 amino acids long. CDR3 bases: TGTGCCAGCAGCGTAGATGGAACTGAAGCTTTCTTT. Translated: CASSVDGTEAFF.

This chain joins TRBV6-5 and TRBJ1-1, with TRBD1 as a possible D gene (6 bases). V was pared by 2 bases and J by 4 bases, with 14 bases between. The CDR3 consists of 15 residues. CDR1 and CDR2 from the germline V gene are MNHEY and SVGAGI. The chain's CDR3 is CASSYGGRGITEAFF. CDR3 in DNA: TGTGCCAGCAGTTACGGGGGCAGGGGAATCACTGAAGCTTTCTTT.